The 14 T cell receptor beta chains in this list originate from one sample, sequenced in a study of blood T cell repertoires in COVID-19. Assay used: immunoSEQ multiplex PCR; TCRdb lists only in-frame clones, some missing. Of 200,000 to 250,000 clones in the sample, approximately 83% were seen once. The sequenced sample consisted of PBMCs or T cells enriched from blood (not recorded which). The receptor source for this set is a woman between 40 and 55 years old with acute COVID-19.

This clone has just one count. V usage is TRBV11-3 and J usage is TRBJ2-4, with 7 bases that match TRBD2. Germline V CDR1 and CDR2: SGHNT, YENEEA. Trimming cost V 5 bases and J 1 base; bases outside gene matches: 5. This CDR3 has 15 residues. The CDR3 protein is CASSPSGGAKNIQYF. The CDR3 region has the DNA TGTGCCAGCAGCCCCTCCGGGGGGGCCAAAAACATTCAGTACTTC.

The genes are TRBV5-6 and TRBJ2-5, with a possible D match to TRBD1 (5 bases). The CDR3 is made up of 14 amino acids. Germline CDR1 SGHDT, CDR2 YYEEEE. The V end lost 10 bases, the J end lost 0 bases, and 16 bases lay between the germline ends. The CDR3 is CAARAGKNQETQYF. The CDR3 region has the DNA TGTGCCGCCAGGGCAGGGAAGAACCAAGAGACCCAGTACTTC.

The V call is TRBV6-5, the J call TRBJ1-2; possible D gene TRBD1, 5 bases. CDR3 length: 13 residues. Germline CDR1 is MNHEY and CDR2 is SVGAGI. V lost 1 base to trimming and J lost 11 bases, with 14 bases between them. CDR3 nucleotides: TGTGCCAGCAGTTACTTGGACGCTGGGGGGTACACCTTC. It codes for CASSYLDAGGYTF.

The CDR3 reads CASSLRTSSSYEQYF. The CDR3 DNA sequence: TGTGCCAGCAGCCTTCGGACTAGTAGCTCCTACGAGCAGTACTTC. The V call is TRBV4-2, the J call TRBJ2-7; 7 bases fit TRBD2. V shed 4 bases and J 0 bases; nucleotides not matched to a gene: 6. Germline V gene data show CDR1 as LGHNA and CDR2 as YNFKEQ. CDR3 length: 15 residues.

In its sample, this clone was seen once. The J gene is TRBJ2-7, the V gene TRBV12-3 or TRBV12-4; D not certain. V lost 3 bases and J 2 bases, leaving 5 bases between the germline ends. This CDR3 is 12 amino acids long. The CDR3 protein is CASSFQAYEQYF. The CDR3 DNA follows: TGTGCCAGCAGTTTCCAGGCCTACGAGCAGTACTTC.

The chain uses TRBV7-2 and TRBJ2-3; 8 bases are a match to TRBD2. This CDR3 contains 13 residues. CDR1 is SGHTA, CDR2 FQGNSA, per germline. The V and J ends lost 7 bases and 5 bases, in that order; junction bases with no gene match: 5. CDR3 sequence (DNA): TGTGCCAGCACACAGCGGGAGATAGATACGCAGTATTTT. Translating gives CASTQREIDTQYF.

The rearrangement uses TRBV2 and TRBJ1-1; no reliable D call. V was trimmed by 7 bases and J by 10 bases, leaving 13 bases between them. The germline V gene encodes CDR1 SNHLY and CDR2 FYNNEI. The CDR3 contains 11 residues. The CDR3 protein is CASIWSSGAFF. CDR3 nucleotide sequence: TGTGCCAGCATCTGGAGCTCCGGAGCTTTCTTT.

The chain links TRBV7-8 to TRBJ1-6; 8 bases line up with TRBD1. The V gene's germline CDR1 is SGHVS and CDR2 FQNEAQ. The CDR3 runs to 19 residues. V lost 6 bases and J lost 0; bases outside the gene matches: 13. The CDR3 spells CASRYPRGLRSSYNSPLHF. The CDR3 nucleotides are TGTGCCAGCAGATACCCCAGGGGGCTAAGGAGCTCCTATAATTCACCCCTCCACTTT. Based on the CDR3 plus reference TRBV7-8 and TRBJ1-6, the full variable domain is GAGVSQSPRYKVAKRGQDVALRCDPISGHVSLFWYQQALGQGPEFLTYFQNEAQLDKSGLPSDRFFAERPEGSVSTLKIQRTQQEDSAVYLCASRYPRGLRSSYNSPLHFGNGTRLTVT.

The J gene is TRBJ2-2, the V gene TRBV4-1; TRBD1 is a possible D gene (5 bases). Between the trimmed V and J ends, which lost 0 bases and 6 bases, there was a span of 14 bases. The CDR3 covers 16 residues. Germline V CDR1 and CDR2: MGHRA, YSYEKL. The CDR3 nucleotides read TGCGCCAGCAGCCAAGATCTAAGGGGTCGACCCGGGGAGCTGTTTTTT. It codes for CASSQDLRGRPGELFF.

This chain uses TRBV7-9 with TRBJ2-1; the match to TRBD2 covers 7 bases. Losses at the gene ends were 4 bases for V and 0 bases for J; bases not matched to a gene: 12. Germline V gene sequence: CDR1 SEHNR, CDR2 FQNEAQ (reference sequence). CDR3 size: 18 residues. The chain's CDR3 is CASSSAVGGRSSYNEQFF. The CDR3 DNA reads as TGTGCCAGCAGCTCCGCAGTGGGCGGGAGAAGCTCCTACAATGAGCAGTTCTTC.

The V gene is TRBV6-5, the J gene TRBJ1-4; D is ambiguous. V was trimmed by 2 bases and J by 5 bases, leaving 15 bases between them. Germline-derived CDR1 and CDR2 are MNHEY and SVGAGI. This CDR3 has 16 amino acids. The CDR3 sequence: CASSYVLPRLNEKLFF. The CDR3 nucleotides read TGTGCCAGCAGTTACGTCCTCCCCAGGCTCAATGAAAAACTGTTTTTT.

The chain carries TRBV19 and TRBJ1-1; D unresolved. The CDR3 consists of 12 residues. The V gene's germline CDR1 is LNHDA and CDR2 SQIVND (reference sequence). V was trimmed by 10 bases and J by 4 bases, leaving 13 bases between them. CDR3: CATRFQRTEAFF. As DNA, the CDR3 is TGTGCCACCAGATTTCAACGCACTGAAGCTTTCTTT. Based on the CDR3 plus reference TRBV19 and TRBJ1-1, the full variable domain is DGGITQSPKYLFRKEGQNVTLSCEQNLNHDAMYWYRQDPGQGLRLIYYSQIVNDFQKGDIAEGYSVSREKKESFPLTVTSAQKNPTAFYLCATRFQRTEAFFGQGTRLTVV.

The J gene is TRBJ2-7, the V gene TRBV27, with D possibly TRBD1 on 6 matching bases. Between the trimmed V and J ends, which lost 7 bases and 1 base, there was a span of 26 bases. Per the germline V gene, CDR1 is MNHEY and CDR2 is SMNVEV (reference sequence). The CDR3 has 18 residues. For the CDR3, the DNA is TGTGCCAGCAAACCCTTGGTTACCGGACAGAGACTTTCCTACGAGCAGTACTTC. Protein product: CASKPLVTGQRLSYEQYF.

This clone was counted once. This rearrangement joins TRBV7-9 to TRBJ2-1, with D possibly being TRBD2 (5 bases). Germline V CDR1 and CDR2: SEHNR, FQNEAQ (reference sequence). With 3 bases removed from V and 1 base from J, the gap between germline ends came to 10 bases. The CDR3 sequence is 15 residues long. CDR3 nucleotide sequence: TGTGCCAGCAGCTTCGCACGAGGGTCCTACAATGAGCAGTTCTTC. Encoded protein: CASSFARGSYNEQFF.